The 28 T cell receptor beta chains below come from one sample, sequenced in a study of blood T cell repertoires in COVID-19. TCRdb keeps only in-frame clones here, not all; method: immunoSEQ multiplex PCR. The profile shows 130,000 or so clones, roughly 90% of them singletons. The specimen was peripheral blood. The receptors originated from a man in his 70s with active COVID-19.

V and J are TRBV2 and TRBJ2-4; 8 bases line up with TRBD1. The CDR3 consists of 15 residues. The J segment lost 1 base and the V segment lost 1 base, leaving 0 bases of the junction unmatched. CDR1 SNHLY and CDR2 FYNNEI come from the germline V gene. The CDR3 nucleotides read TGTGCCAGCAGTGAAGACAGGGGGGCCAAAAACATTCAGTACTTC. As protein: CASSEDRGAKNIQYF.

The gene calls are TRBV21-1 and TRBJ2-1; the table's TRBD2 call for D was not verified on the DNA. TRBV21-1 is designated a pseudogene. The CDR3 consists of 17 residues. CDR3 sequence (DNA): TGTGCCAGCAGCAAATCTGTATTAGCGGGGGCCTACAATGAGCAGTTCTTC. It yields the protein CASSKSVLAGAYNEQFF.

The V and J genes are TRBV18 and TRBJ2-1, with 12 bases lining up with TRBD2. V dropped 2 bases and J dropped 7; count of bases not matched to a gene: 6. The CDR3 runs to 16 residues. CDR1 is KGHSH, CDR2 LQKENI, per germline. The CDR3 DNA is TGTGCCAGCTCACCAAGATACGGGACTAGCGGGAATGAGCAGTTCTTC. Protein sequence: CASSPRYGTSGNEQFF.

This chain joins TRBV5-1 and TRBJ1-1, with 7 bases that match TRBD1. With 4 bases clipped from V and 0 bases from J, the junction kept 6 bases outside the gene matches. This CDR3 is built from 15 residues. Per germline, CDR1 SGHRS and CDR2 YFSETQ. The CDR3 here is CASSPTGQLNTEAFF. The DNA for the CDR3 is TGCGCCAGCAGCCCAACGGGACAGTTGAACACTGAAGCTTTCTTT.

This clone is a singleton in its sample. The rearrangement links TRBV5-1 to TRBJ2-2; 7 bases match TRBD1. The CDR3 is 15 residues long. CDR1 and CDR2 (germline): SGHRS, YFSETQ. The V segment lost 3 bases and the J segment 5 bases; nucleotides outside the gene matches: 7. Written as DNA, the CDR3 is TGCGCCAGCAGCTCTCACAGGGGTGGGACCGGGGAGCTGTTTTTT. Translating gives CASSSHRGGTGELFF.

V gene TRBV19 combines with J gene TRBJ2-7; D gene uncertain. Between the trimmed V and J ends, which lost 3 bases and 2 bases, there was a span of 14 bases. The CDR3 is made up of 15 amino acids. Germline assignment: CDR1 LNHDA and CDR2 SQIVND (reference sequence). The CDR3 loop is CASSIFTAAPYEQYF. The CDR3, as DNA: TGTGCCAGTAGTATTTTTACAGCAGCCCCCTACGAGCAGTACTTC.

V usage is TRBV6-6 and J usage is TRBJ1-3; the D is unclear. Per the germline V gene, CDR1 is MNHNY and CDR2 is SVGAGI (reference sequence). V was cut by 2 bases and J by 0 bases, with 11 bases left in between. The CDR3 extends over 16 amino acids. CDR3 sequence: CASSYQSTSSGNTIYF. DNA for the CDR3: TGTGCCAGCAGTTACCAGTCTACTAGCTCTGGAAACACCATATATTTT.

CDR3 bases: TGTGCCAGTAGTGCCGGGACAGATCAAGAGACCCAGTACTTC. This codes for CASSAGTDQETQYF. The chain uses TRBV19 and TRBJ2-5; 7 bases are a match to TRBD1. Germline V CDR1 and CDR2: LNHDA, SQIVND (reference sequence). The V segment lost 5 bases and the J segment 2 bases; nucleotides outside the gene matches: 5. CDR3 length equals 14 residues.

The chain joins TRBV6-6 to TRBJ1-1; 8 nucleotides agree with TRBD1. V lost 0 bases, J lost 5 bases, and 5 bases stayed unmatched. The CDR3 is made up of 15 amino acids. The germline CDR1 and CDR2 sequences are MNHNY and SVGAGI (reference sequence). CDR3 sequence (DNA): TGTGCCAGCAGTTACTCTGGACAGGGAGGAACTGAAGCTTTCTTT. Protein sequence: CASSYSGQGGTEAFF.

CDR3 in amino acids: CAWSVPLITPGELFF. In nucleotides, the CDR3 is TGTGCCTGGAGTGTACCGCTCATTACTCCCGGGGAGCTGTTTTTT. The V gene is TRBV30, the J gene TRBJ2-2; the D is unclear. CDR3 length: 15 amino acids. Trimming pared 0 bases from V and 6 bases from J, leaving 14 bases between. Germline assignment: CDR1 GTSNPN and CDR2 SVGIG (reference sequence).

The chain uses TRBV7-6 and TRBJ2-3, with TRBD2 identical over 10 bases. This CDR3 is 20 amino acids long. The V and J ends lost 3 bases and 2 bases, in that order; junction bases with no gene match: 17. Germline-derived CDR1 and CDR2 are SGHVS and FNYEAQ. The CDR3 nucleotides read TGTGCCAGCAGCTTTTTAGGGGTTAGCGGGAGGCCGACCTACACAGATACGCAGTATTTT. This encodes CASSFLGVSGRPTYTDTQYF.

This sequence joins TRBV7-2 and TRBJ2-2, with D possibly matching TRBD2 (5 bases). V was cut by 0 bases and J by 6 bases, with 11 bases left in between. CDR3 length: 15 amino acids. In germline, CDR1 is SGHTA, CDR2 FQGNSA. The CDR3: CASSLARARPGELFF. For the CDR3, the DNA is TGTGCCAGCAGCTTAGCGAGGGCCCGACCCGGGGAGCTGTTTTTT.

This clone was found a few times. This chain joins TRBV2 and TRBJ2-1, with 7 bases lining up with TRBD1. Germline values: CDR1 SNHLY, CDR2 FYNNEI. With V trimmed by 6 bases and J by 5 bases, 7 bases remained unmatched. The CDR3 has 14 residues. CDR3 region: CASRKQGRNNEQFF. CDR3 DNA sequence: TGTGCCAGCAGGAAACAGGGGCGAAACAATGAGCAGTTCTTC.

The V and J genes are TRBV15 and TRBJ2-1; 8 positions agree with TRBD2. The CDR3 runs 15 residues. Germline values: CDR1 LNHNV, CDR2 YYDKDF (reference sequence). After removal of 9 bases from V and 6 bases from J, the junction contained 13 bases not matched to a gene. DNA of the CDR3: TGTGCCACTACGGGGGGGTCTTTTGTGGGCAATGAGCAGTTCTTC. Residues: CATTGGSFVGNEQFF.

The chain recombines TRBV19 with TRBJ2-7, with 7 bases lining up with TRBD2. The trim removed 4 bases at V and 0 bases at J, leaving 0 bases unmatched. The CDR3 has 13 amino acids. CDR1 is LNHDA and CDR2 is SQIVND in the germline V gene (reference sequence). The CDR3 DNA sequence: TGTGCCAGTAGTAGCGGGAGCTCCTACGAGCAGTACTTC. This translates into CASSSGSSYEQYF. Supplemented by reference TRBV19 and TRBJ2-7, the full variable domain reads DGGITQSPKYLFRKEGQNVTLSCEQNLNHDAMYWYRQDPGQGLRLIYYSQIVNDFQKGDIAEGYSVSREKKESFPLTVTSAQKNPTAFYLCASSSGSSYEQYFGPGTRLTVT.

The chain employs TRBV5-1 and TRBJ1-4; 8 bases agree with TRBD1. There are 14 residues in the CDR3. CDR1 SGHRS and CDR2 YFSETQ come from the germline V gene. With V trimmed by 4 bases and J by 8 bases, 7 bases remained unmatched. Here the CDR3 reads CASSAGQGGEKLFF. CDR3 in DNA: TGCGCCAGCAGCGCTGGACAGGGCGGAGAAAAACTGTTTTTT. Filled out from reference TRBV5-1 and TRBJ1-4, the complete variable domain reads KAGVTQTPRYLIKTRGQQVTLSCSPISGHRSVSWYQQTPGQGLQFLFEYFSETQRNKGNFPGRFSGRQFSNSRSEMNVSTLELGDSALYLCASSAGQGGEKLFFGSGTQLSVL.

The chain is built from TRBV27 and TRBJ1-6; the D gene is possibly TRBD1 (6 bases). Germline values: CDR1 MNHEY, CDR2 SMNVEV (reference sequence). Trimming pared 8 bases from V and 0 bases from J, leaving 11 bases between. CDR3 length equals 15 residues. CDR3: CASRDRSSYNSPLHF. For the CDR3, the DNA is TGTGCCAGCCGTGACAGGAGCTCCTATAATTCACCCCTCCACTTT.

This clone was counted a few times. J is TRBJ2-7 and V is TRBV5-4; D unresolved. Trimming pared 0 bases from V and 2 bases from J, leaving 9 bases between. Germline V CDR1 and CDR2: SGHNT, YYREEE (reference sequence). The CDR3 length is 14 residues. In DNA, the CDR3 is TGTGCCAGCAGCTTGGCTGGGCCCGCCTACGAGCAGTACTTC. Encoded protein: CASSLAGPAYEQYF.

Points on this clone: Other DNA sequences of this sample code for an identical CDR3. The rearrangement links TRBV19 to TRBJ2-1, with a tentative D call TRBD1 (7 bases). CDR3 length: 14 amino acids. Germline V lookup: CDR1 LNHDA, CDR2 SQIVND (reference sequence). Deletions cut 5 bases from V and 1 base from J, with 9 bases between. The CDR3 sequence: CASSPGGSYNEQFF. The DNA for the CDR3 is TGTGCCAGTAGTCCAGGGGGGTCCTACAATGAGCAGTTCTTC.

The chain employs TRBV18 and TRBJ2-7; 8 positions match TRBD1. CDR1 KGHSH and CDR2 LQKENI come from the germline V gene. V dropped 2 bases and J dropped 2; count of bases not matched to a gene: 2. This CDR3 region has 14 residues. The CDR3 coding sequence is TGTGCCAGCTCACCAAAGGGACAGGCCTACGAGCAGTACTTC. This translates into CASSPKGQAYEQYF.

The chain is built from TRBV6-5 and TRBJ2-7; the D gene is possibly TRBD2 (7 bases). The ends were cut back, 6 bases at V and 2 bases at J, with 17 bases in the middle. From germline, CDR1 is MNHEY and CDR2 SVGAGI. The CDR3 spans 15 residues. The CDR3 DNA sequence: TGTGCCAGCAGGGTCGGCGGGGGCCAGGCCTACGAGCAGTACTTC. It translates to CASRVGGGQAYEQYF.

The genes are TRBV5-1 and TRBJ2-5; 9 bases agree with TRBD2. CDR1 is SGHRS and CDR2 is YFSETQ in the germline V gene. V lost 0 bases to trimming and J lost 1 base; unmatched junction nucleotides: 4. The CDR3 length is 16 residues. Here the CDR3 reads CASSLGPAGGQETQYF. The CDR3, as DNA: TGCGCCAGCAGCTTGGGCCCAGCGGGGGGCCAAGAGACCCAGTACTTC.

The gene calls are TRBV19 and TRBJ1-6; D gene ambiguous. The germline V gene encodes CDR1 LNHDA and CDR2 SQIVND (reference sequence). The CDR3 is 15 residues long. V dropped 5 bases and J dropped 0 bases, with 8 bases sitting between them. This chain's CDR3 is CASSERSSYNSPLHF. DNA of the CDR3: TGTGCCAGTAGTGAGCGGAGCTCCTATAATTCACCCCTCCACTTT.

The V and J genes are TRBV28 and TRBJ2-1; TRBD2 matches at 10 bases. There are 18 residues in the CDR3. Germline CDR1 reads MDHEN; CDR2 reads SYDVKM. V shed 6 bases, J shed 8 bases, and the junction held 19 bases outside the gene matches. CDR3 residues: CASSQPLGLAGEKDEQFF. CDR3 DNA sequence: TGTGCCAGCAGCCAACCCCTAGGGCTAGCGGGGGAAAAAGATGAGCAGTTCTTC.

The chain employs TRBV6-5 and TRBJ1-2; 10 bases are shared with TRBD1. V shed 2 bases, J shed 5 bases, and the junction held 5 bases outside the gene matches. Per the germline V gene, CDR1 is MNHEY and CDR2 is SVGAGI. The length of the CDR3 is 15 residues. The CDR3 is CASSYTGQGVYGYTF. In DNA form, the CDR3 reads TGTGCCAGCAGTTACACCGGACAGGGGGTTTATGGCTACACCTTC.

The CDR3 here is CASNNGRRRNSPLHF. DNA of the CDR3: TGTGCCAGCAACAATGGCAGGAGGAGGAATTCACCCCTCCACTTT. The chain joins TRBV5-6 to TRBJ1-6; no clear D. Germline V gene sequence: CDR1 SGHDT, CDR2 YYEEEE. This CDR3 has 15 residues. V was shortened by 6 bases and J by 7 bases, with 17 bases between the two germline ends.

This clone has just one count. This CDR3 reads CASSPRQLATNEKLFF. Written as DNA, the CDR3 is TGTGCCAGCTCACCCCGACAGCTTGCAACTAATGAAAAACTGTTTTTT. The chain combines TRBV18 with TRBJ1-4, with a tentative D call TRBD1 (5 bases). The V gene's germline CDR1 is KGHSH and CDR2 LQKENI. With 3 bases removed from V and 0 bases from J, the gap between germline ends came to 11 bases. The length of the CDR3 is 16 residues.

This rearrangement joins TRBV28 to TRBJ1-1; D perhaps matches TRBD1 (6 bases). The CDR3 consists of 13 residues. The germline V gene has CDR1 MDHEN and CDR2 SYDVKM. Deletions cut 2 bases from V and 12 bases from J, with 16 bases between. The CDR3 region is CASSLRSPRGTFF. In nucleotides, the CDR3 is TGTGCCAGCAGTTTAAGGTCTCCGAGGGGGACTTTCTTT.